Below, 8 T cell receptor beta chains from the same sample are listed, as sequenced in a study of vaccination and CD4 T cells after COVID-19. These TCRs are of unknown antigen specificity. Oncomine TCR Beta short-read sequencing was applied to DNA from cultured CD4+ T cells. TCRdb processed the PCR reads anew with MiXCR; each CDR3 protein has one entry. The table lists 8,800 or so distinct CDR3 sequences, around 60% of them singletons. Sample treatment: roughly 10-day PBMC culture with coronavirus spike peptide pools or control peptides (ViraFEST assay). Sequenced material: cultured CD4+ T cells from blood, taken after SARS-CoV-2 vaccination. These receptors all come from a human donor with COVID-19.

To note about this clonotype: The germline gene is not matched at one end of the junction; a read error may be the cause. The chain is built from TRBV7-7 and TRBJ2-3; D perhaps matches TRBD2 (5 bases). The CDR3 loop spans 15 amino acids. In germline, CDR1 is SSHAT, CDR2 FNYEAQ (reference sequence). In DNA form, the CDR3 reads TGTGCTAGCAGCCAGGCCGGAGGATCCGCAGATACGCAGTATTTT. Amino acid sequence: CASSQAGGSADTQYF.

The V gene is TRBV6-5, the J gene TRBJ1-3; D is unclear. V lost 4 bases and J 2 bases, leaving 12 bases between the germline ends. CDR1 MNHEY and CDR2 SVGAGI come from the germline V gene. The CDR3 spans 15 residues. The CDR3 sequence is CASSFLWDTGNTIYF. Written as DNA, the CDR3 is TGTGCCAGCAGTTTCTTGTGGGATACTGGAAACACCATATATTTT.

The V gene is TRBV7-2, the J gene TRBJ2-4; a possible D gene is TRBD2 (5 bases). The CDR3 has 14 residues. Germline CDR1 is SGHTA and CDR2 is FQGNSA. V lost 5 bases and J lost 0, with 8 bases in between. The CDR3 nucleotides read TGTGCCAGCAGCGTCGGGGTAGCCAAAAACATTCAGTACTTC. Translated: CASSVGVAKNIQYF.

This sequence joins TRBV6-5 and TRBJ1-6; D is ambiguous. CDR1 and CDR2 from the germline V gene are MNHEY and SVGAGI. This CDR3 spans 13 amino acids. The V gene lost 2 bases and the J gene lost 10 bases, with 9 bases spanning the gap. CDR3 nucleotide sequence: TGTGCCAGCAGTTACAGGGCTCCGTCACCCCTCCACTTT. This gives the protein CASSYRAPSPLHF.

The gene calls are TRBV11-3 and TRBJ2-5; D call uncertain. V shed 1 base and J shed 5 bases, with 8 bases lying between them. Germline V gives CDR1 SGHNT, CDR2 YENEEA. The length of the CDR3 is 13 residues. In nucleotides, the CDR3 is TGTGCCAGCAGCTTAGGGCTAGGGGAGACCCAGTACTTC. Residues: CASSLGLGETQYF.

This chain's CDR3 is CASRSQGGTGELFF. Written as DNA, the CDR3 is TGTGCCAGTAGATCTCAAGGCGGCACCGGGGAGCTGTTTTTT. This rearrangement joins TRBV19 to TRBJ2-2; D gene uncertain. The CDR3 runs to 14 residues. Trimming stripped 6 bases from V and 4 bases from J, with 12 bases between. CDR1 and CDR2 from the germline V gene are LNHDA and SQIVND (reference sequence).

The J gene is TRBJ1-4, the V gene TRBV7-9, with 7 bases identical to TRBD1. The V gene end was trimmed by 6 bases and the J gene end by 4 bases; junction bases not matched to a gene: 5. The CDR3 loop spans 14 amino acids. Germline V gives CDR1 SEHNR, CDR2 FQNEAQ (reference sequence). The CDR3 coding sequence is TGTGCCAGCAGGTTGACAGGGAGTAATGAAAAACTGTTTTTT. Amino acid sequence: CASRLTGSNEKLFF.

The CDR3 DNA follows: TGTGCCAGCTCAGGAGGGGGAGGCACTGAAGCTTTCTTT. This translates into CASSGGGGTEAFF. V gene TRBV6-4 combines with J gene TRBJ1-1, with a possible D match to TRBD1 (6 bases). The germline V gene encodes CDR1 MRHNA and CDR2 SNTAGT. The V end lost 8 bases, the J end lost 4 bases, and 14 bases lay between the germline ends. This CDR3 comprises 13 residues.